This entry lists 4 T cell receptor beta chains sequenced from one sample in a study of T cell changes during pregnancy in multiple sclerosis. Measured with immunoSEQ multiplex PCR; TCRdb has only the in-frame clones, and not every one. The sample shows tens of thousands of clones, more than 90% of them seen only once. The sequences come from CD8+ T cells from peripheral blood mononuclear cells, collected in the third trimester of pregnancy. All receptors derive from a female donor with multiple sclerosis, enrolled in a pregnancy study.

This clone was detected only once. The V and J genes are TRBV4-2 and TRBJ2-1, with TRBD2 matching over 12 bases. This CDR3 has 18 residues. Germline V gene lookup returns CDR1 LGHNA and CDR2 YNFKEQ. J lost 6 bases, V lost 3 bases, and 12 bases had no gene match. CDR3 bases: TGTGCCAGCAGCCATACAACGTCGTCTAGCGGGAGGGCCAATGAGCAGTTCTTC. Protein: CASSHTTSSSGRANEQFF.

This clone has more than one count but fewer than ten. This chain uses TRBV6-1 with TRBJ1-2; the match to TRBD1 covers 9 bases. J lost 4 bases, V lost 0 bases, and 0 bases had no gene match. The CDR3 loop spans 14 amino acids. Germline V gene lookup returns CDR1 MNHNS and CDR2 SASEGT. The CDR3 DNA reads TGTGCCAGCAGTGAAGCGACAGGGGGCTATGGCTACACCTTC. This codes for CASSEATGGYGYTF.

This clone was picked up one time. This chain uses TRBV28 with TRBJ2-2; 9 bases line up with TRBD1. Losses at the gene ends were 5 bases for V and 3 bases for J; bases not matched to a gene: 4. From germline, CDR1 is MDHEN and CDR2 SYDVKM. This CDR3 region has 15 residues. The CDR3 sequence: CASSPDRGYTGELFF. The CDR3 coding sequence is TGTGCCAGCAGTCCGGACAGGGGTTACACCGGGGAGCTGTTTTTT.

The chain joins TRBV7-9 to TRBJ2-1; D uncertain. Germline V gene lookup returns CDR1 SEHNR and CDR2 FQNEAQ (reference sequence). The CDR3 length is 16 residues. Trimming took 1 base from V and 0 from J, leaving 10 bases between them. CDR3 bases: TGTGCCAGCAGCTTAGTCGTACAGAGCTCCTACAATGAGCAGTTCTTC. It translates to CASSLVVQSSYNEQFF.